The 3 T cell receptor beta chains reported below all come from one sample, sequenced in a study of shared clonotypes between healthy human individuals. Clones were read by immunoSEQ multiplex PCR, and TCRdb kept only the in-frame ones, dropping some. This table has 2 million to 2.5 million clones, under 95% appearing once. Sequencing was done on a sample of naive CD4+ T cells from PBMCs. The subset: CD45RA+ positively selected. These receptors were taken from a man aged 18 to 30 in good health. Some clones in this sample may be carry-over from other donors' samples.

This chain connects TRBV7-9 to TRBJ1-4, with TRBD1 matching 7 bases. With V trimmed by 2 bases and J by 5 bases, 5 bases remained unmatched. The CDR3 extends over 15 amino acids. CDR1 and CDR2 (germline): SEHNR, FQNEAQ (reference sequence). DNA of the CDR3: TGTGCCAGCAGCTTAACTGGGACAGTAAATGAAAAACTGTTTTTT. Translated, it gives CASSLTGTVNEKLFF.

This clone was found once. The chain combines TRBV28 with TRBJ1-5, with 9 bases that match TRBD1. Germline-derived CDR1 and CDR2 are MDHEN and SYDVKM. V was pared by 8 bases and J by 0 bases, with 8 bases of the junction left unmatched. The CDR3 runs 16 residues. Here the CDR3 DNA reads TGTGCCAGCCAACAGGGGGCGAGGCCTAGCAATCAGCCCCAGCATTTT. Its protein product is CASQQGARPSNQPQHF.

The chain links TRBV30 to TRBJ1-3; D is unresolved. This CDR3 comprises 15 residues. Trimming pared 0 bases from V and 0 bases from J, leaving 9 bases between. The V gene's germline CDR1 is GTSNPN and CDR2 SVGIG (reference sequence). The CDR3 nucleotides are TGTGCCTGGAGTGTTAAAGACCTCTCTGGAAACACCATATATTTT. As protein: CAWSVKDLSGNTIYF.